This section outlines one T cell receptor beta chain sequence together with its context. Its matching antigen is unknown. The data were taken from a study of beta chain features in type 1 diabetes. Study background: Patient and healthy donor groups were alike in age, gender and cell yields.

Using CD45RO/CCR7/CD25/CD127/CD95/CD27, CD4+ naive, central memory, regulatory and stem cell-like memory cells were sorted. Every isolated RNA sample was fully reverse transcribed, so sequencing captured expressed TCRB transcripts. Clones were sequenced by immunoSEQ multiplex PCR, and TCRdb holds only the in-frame ones, with some missing. Here the sample spans hundreds of thousands of clones, more than 13% being singletons. Overall study results and limits: Moderately but significantly shorter TCRB CDR3s were found in Type 1 diabetes patients in all four CD4+ subsets. Healthy donors had naive, central memory and Treg TCRB repertoires that appeared less similar than those seen among patients. The study left unresolved whether HLA type influences TCRB rearrangement.

Sequenced: naive CD4+ T cells from blood. This TCR came from a man between 18 and 35 years old with type 1 diabetes.

The CDR3 sequence is CASSPPGPSYEQYF. The CDR3 DNA sequence: TGTGCCAGCTCACCTCCGGGACCTTCCTACGAGCAGTACTTC. The chain employs TRBV18 and TRBJ2-7, with D perhaps TRBD1 or TRBD2 (5 bases each). From germline, CDR1 is KGHSH and CDR2 LQKENI. This CDR3 comprises 14 residues. Trimming pared 3 bases from V and 1 base from J, leaving 10 bases between.